Shown below are 10 T cell receptor beta chains from a single sample sequenced in a study of blood T cell repertoires in COVID-19. Clones were read by immunoSEQ multiplex PCR, and TCRdb kept only the in-frame ones, dropping some. The table has some 97,000 clones, over 80% seen once; the top ten hold over 10%. The sequenced sample was peripheral blood. These receptors originate from a man aged 45 to 65 with active or convalescent COVID-19.

The chain is built from TRBV11-2 and TRBJ1-1; 9 bases match TRBD1. The germline V gene encodes CDR1 SGHAT and CDR2 FQNNGV. The CDR3 covers 14 residues. J was trimmed by 4 bases and V by 2 bases; bases with no gene match: 2. The CDR3 bases are TGTGCCAGCAGCTTAATGGACAGGGGCACTGAAGCTTTCTTT. Its translation is CASSLMDRGTEAFF.

The chain is built from TRBV12-3 or TRBV12-4 and TRBJ1-5; no reliable D call. The CDR3 length is 13 residues. V was shortened by 2 bases and J by 5 bases, with 7 bases between the two germline ends. For the CDR3, the DNA is TGTGCCAGCAGTTTATCGCGGTATCAGCCCCAGCATTTT. Protein product: CASSLSRYQPQHF.

The rearrangement joins TRBV5-6 to TRBJ1-4, with a tentative D call TRBD1 (6 bases). Trimming stripped 3 bases from V and 4 bases from J, with 16 bases between. Germline V lookup: CDR1 SGHDT, CDR2 YYEEEE. This CDR3 has 16 residues. The CDR3 region has the DNA TGTGCCAGCAGCTCGTGGGAGGGGGTCCTTAATGAAAAACTGTTTTTT. The encoded protein is CASSSWEGVLNEKLFF.

The J gene is TRBJ1-2, the V gene TRBV4-1, with D perhaps TRBD1 (6 bases). The V gene lost 0 bases and the J gene lost 6 bases, with 20 bases spanning the gap. The CDR3 loop spans 17 amino acids. Germline loops: CDR1 MGHRA, CDR2 YSYEKL. Here the CDR3 reads CASSQEARQGNLDGYTF. Written as DNA, the CDR3 is TGCGCCAGCAGCCAAGAGGCTCGGCAGGGGAACCTCGATGGCTACACCTTC.

The chain combines TRBV2 with TRBJ2-5; 8 nucleotides align to TRBD1. This CDR3 has 15 amino acids. From germline, CDR1 is SNHLY and CDR2 FYNNEI. Trimming took 3 bases from V and 2 from J; bases not matched to a gene: 5. The CDR3 is CASSELGQAQETQYF. DNA for the CDR3: TGTGCCAGCAGTGAGTTGGGACAGGCTCAAGAGACCCAGTACTTC.

The chain links TRBV27 to TRBJ1-5; D gene uncertain. Trimming removed 2 bases at V and 6 bases at J, with 11 bases between. Per the germline V gene, CDR1 is MNHEY and CDR2 is SMNVEV (reference sequence). The CDR3 has 14 amino acids. The CDR3 loop reads CASSLEGLGQPQHF. The CDR3, as DNA: TGTGCCAGCAGTTTAGAAGGACTTGGTCAGCCCCAGCATTTT.

A word on this clone: Within the sample, other DNA sequences also encode this same CDR3. V is TRBV5-1 and J is TRBJ1-2; 10 bases line up with TRBD1. The V and J ends lost 4 bases and 3 bases, in that order; junction bases with no gene match: 3. The CDR3 covers 14 residues. From germline, CDR1 is SGHRS and CDR2 YFSETQ. The CDR3 spells CASSPDRGHYGYTF. Here the CDR3 DNA reads TGCGCCAGCAGCCCTGACAGGGGGCACTATGGCTACACCTTC.

The J gene is TRBJ1-1, the V gene TRBV18, with 7 bases identical to TRBD1. This CDR3 comprises 14 residues. The V gene's germline CDR1 is KGHSH and CDR2 LQKENI. Germline trimming cut 5 bases from V and 4 bases from J; bases unmatched to any gene: 7. CDR3 bases: TGTGCCAGCTCAACCCTACAGGGGACCACTGAAGCTTTCTTT. This encodes CASSTLQGTTEAFF.

The rearrangement joins TRBV2 to TRBJ2-2; 12 positions agree with TRBD1. V lost 3 bases, J lost 4 bases, and 3 bases stayed unmatched. This CDR3 spans 16 amino acids. The germline gives CDR1 SNHLY, CDR2 FYNNEI. CDR3 region: CASSDGTGGLTGELFF. The CDR3 nucleotides are TGTGCCAGCAGTGATGGGACAGGGGGCCTCACCGGGGAGCTGTTTTTT.

The chain has TRBV5-4 and TRBJ2-3, with 9 bases matching TRBD1. J was trimmed by 1 base and V by 4 bases; bases with no gene match: 7. The germline CDR1 and CDR2 sequences are SGHNT and YYREEE (reference sequence). The CDR3 is made up of 16 amino acids. The CDR3 protein is CASSLPGQGRTDTQYF. CDR3 nucleotides: TGTGCCAGCAGCCTACCGGGACAGGGCCGCACAGATACGCAGTATTTT. The whole variable domain, filled in from reference TRBV5-4 and TRBJ2-3, reads ETGVTQSPTHLIKTRGQQVTLRCSSQSGHNTVSWYQQALGQGPQFIFQYYREEENGRGNFPPRFSGLQFPNYSSELNVNALELDDSALYLCASSLPGQGRTDTQYFGPGTRLTVL.